Sequencing of this T cell receptor beta chain was carried out in a study of blood T cell repertoires in COVID-19. Study background: The United States, Italy and Spain provided the acute and convalescent COVID-19 samples. Sources were T cells, B-cell-depleted T cells, or PBMCs; the material itself was cDNA or gDNA.

Authors' processing steps: Amplification of reference gene primers was used by the study to estimate nucleated cell counts. Measured with immunoSEQ multiplex PCR; TCRdb has only the in-frame clones, and not every one. V, J and clone size were drawn from that table, and D and trimming were deduced from the DNA. The sample comprises approximately 210,000 clones, approximately 90% of which are singletons, and under 0.9% rests with the top ten. What was sequenced was peripheral blood. The receptor comes from a middle-aged man with acute or convalescent COVID-19.

CDR3 in DNA: TGTGCCAGCAGTGCCGGAGGGAGCTCCTACGAGCAGTACTTC. As protein: CASSAGGSSYEQYF. This chain uses TRBV7-8 with TRBJ2-7; D possibly corresponds to TRBD2 (6 bases). Germline lookup yields CDR1 SGHVS and CDR2 FQNEAQ. Trimming stripped 6 bases from V and 0 bases from J, with 12 bases between. The CDR3 is 14 amino acids.